In this sample, the clone carrying this TCR beta chain turned up a few times. The antigen is not known. The sample originates from a study of T-cell memory formation after mild COVID-19. Across the study: For the most part, TCR clusters were specific to one donor. Study results and caveats: Contracting CD4+ clones were located mainly in CM and EM, and CD8+ clones in EMRA.

Amplification by 5'RACE using constant-segment primers produced TCR alpha and TCR beta cDNA libraries that carried sample barcodes and UMIs. TCRdb reprocessed the 5' RACE reads with MiXCR, giving one entry per CDR3 protein. The sample carries approximately 440,000 distinct CDR3 sequences, around 20% recorded once. The V gene's germline CDR1 is GTSNPN and CDR2 SVGIG (reference sequence). CDR3 length: 13 amino acids. Trimming took off 3 bases at V and 0 bases at J, with 9 bases between the two ends. The V call is TRBV30, the J call TRBJ2-7, with a weak D call TRBD2 (6 bases). This TCR was sampled from an adult woman who had mild COVID-19 (a few samples of this study predate the infection). Cell type and time point are not known. Sample: PBMCs or a T cell subset sorted from them (not recorded which). The CDR3 DNA is TGTGCCTGGAGGGAGGGTTCCTCCTACGAGCAGTACTTC. Its translation is CAWREGSSYEQYF.